The 20 T cell receptor beta chains below come from one sample, sequenced in a study of Ad26.COV2.S vaccination and SARS-CoV-2 variants. Treatment in this sample: about 20 received Ad26.COV2.S at low or high dose, single or two shots; roughly five received placebo; per-sample allocation not given. Day 63 following the first vaccine or placebo injection was when the samples were taken. Data came from immunoSEQ multiplex PCR; TCRdb stores just in-frame clones and leaves some out. The sample includes about 350,000 clones, more than 75% of them seen just once. The starting material was peripheral blood, obtained in a trial of Ad26.COV2.S vaccine versus placebo. These TCRs come from a person aged 18-65 years who received the Ad26.COV2.S COVID-19 vaccine or a placebo.

The chain couples TRBV29-1 to TRBJ2-3; D gene unclear. The CDR3 runs 14 residues. Germline-derived CDR1 and CDR2 are SQVTM and ANQGSEA. Trimming pared 5 bases from V and 0 bases from J, leaving 12 bases between. The CDR3 region has the DNA TGCAGCGTTAATGGACGGGCTAGCACAGATACGCAGTATTTT. Protein sequence: CSVNGRASTDTQYF.

The J gene is TRBJ2-2, the V gene TRBV5-1; 9 positions match TRBD1. The germline V gene has CDR1 SGHRS and CDR2 YFSETQ. The CDR3 is 16 residues long. The trim removed 1 base at V and 3 bases at J, leaving 4 bases unmatched. CDR3 residues: CASSLRTGGDTGELFF. CDR3 bases: TGCGCCAGCAGCTTGCGAACAGGGGGCGACACCGGGGAGCTGTTTTTT.

The J gene is TRBJ2-5, the V gene TRBV27, with TRBD2 identical over 7 bases. Germline V lookup: CDR1 MNHEY, CDR2 SMNVEV (reference sequence). V trimming: 0 bases; J trimming: 4 bases; junction bases outside the gene matches: 8. The CDR3 has 16 amino acids. The chain's CDR3 is CASSLSFAGVGETQYF. Here the CDR3 DNA reads TGTGCCAGCAGTTTATCTTTCGCGGGGGTGGGAGAGACCCAGTACTTC.

V usage is TRBV18 and J usage is TRBJ2-1; no firm D call. The CDR3 runs 12 residues. CDR1 and CDR2 from the germline V gene are KGHSH and LQKENI. Trimming left V 3 bases short and J 10 bases short, with 10 bases between. The CDR3 DNA sequence: TGTGCCAGCTCACCCAATACACCCGAGCAGTTCTTC. Amino acids: CASSPNTPEQFF. The full variable domain, with the rest looked up from reference TRBV18 and TRBJ2-1, is NAGVMQNPRHLVRRRGQEARLRCSPMKGHSHVYWYRQLPEEGLKFMVYLQKENIIDESGMPKERFSAEFPKEGPSILRIQQVVRGDSAAYFCASSPNTPEQFFGPGTRLTVL.

This clone was counted a single time. This sample includes further DNA sequences coding for the same CDR3. The chain uses TRBV9 and TRBJ2-2; TRBD2 might be the D (6 bases). The germline V and J ends were trimmed by 0 bases and 1 base, with 7 bases remaining between them. The CDR3 sequence is 15 residues long. In germline, CDR1 is SGDLS, CDR2 YYNGEE. CDR3 amino acids: CASSVDSGNTGELFF. The CDR3 bases are TGTGCCAGCAGCGTAGATAGCGGGAACACCGGGGAGCTGTTTTTT.

This chain links TRBV20-1 with TRBJ2-1, with a possible D match to TRBD1 (6 bases). V lost 6 bases, J lost 10 bases, and 13 bases lay in between. From germline, CDR1 is DFQATT and CDR2 SNEGSKA (reference sequence). The CDR3 loop spans 11 amino acids. This chain's CDR3 is CSAKTGGEQFF. The CDR3, as DNA: TGCAGTGCGAAGACAGGCGGCGAGCAGTTCTTC.

This clone is a singleton in its sample. The rearrangement joins TRBV19 to TRBJ2-3; no firm D call. This CDR3 has 13 residues. The germline gives CDR1 LNHDA, CDR2 SQIVND (reference sequence). Trimming shortened V by 1 base and J by 6 bases, and 8 bases separated the two germline ends. CDR3 nucleotides: TGTGCCAGTAGTATAGCTGGGATTGATACGCAGTATTTT. As protein: CASSIAGIDTQYF.

V usage is TRBV5-1 and J usage is TRBJ1-1; no clear D gene. The CDR3 is made up of 15 amino acids. Germline-derived CDR1 and CDR2 are SGHRS and YFSETQ. V was shortened by 2 bases and J by 0 bases, with 11 bases between the two germline ends. This CDR3 is CASSFGRLMNTEAFF. Here the CDR3 DNA reads TGCGCCAGCAGCTTTGGGCGCCTCATGAACACTGAAGCTTTCTTT.

This sequence joins TRBV29-1 and TRBJ1-1, with no clear D. The V end lost 5 bases, the J end lost 0 bases, and 10 bases lay between the germline ends. This CDR3 is 13 amino acids long. Looked up from germline, CDR1 is SQVTM and CDR2 is ANQGSEA. CDR3 amino acids: CSVPGPMNTEAFF. The CDR3 bases are TGCAGCGTTCCGGGTCCTATGAACACTGAAGCTTTCTTT.

The chain links TRBV2 to TRBJ1-1; D ambiguous. V gave up 2 bases and J gave up 0 bases, with 10 bases separating them. Germline loops: CDR1 SNHLY, CDR2 FYNNEI. The CDR3 contains 15 residues. CDR3 nucleotides: TGTGCCAGCAGTGAATTCGGTCCCTTGAACACTGAAGCTTTCTTT. Translated: CASSEFGPLNTEAFF.

To note about this clone: The same CDR3 also results from other DNA sequences found in this sample. V gene TRBV19 combines with J gene TRBJ1-5; tentative D call: TRBD1 (5 bases). V was clipped by 3 bases and J by 1 base, with 7 bases between them. CDR3 length equals 14 residues. Germline loops: CDR1 LNHDA, CDR2 SQIVND (reference sequence). CDR3 region: CASSIRDSNQPQHF. CDR3 bases: TGTGCCAGTAGTATTCGGGACAGCAATCAGCCCCAGCATTTT.

The chain carries TRBV25-1 and TRBJ2-1, with D perhaps TRBD1 (6 bases). CDR3 length: 14 amino acids. V shed 3 bases and J shed 2 bases, with 8 bases lying between them. CDR1 is MGHDK, CDR2 SYGVNS, per germline. DNA for the CDR3: TGTGCCAGCAGTGAGGGGGCCCCCTACAATGAGCAGTTCTTC. This sequence encodes CASSEGAPYNEQFF.

This clone was observed once. The chain recombines TRBV14 with TRBJ2-1; D is possibly TRBD2 (6 bases). Trimming removed 1 base at V and 10 bases at J, with 20 bases between. CDR3 length: 16 residues. The germline CDR1 and CDR2 sequences are SGHDN and FVKESK. The CDR3 nucleotides are TGTGCCAGCAGCCAAGGCGGAGCAGCGGGTGGCCGGGAGCAGTTCTTC. This gives the protein CASSQGGAAGGREQFF.

The chain couples TRBV6-5 to TRBJ1-6; 7 positions agree with TRBD1. Germline CDR1 reads MNHEY; CDR2 reads SVGAGI. After removal of 4 bases from V and 7 bases from J, the junction contained 7 bases not matched to a gene. CDR3 length: 15 amino acids. The chain's CDR3 is CASSSTTGKNSPLHF. CDR3 DNA: TGTGCCAGCAGTTCCACGACAGGGAAAAATTCACCCCTCCACTTT.

The V and J genes are TRBV12-3 or TRBV12-4 and TRBJ2-3; D remains unclear. V lost 4 bases, J lost 5 bases, and 10 bases lay in between. The CDR3 contains 13 residues. The CDR3 DNA sequence: TGTGCCAGCAGTTATCTTTCGGGAGATACGCAGTATTTT. Translation: CASSYLSGDTQYF.

The chain couples TRBV2 to TRBJ2-7; 8 nucleotides align to TRBD2. The germline gives CDR1 SNHLY, CDR2 FYNNEI. V was pared by 6 bases and J by 7 bases, with 14 bases of the junction left unmatched. This CDR3 has 15 amino acids. The DNA for the CDR3 is TGTGCCAGCAGGCCTGAACTAGCGGCCGATGGGGAGCAGTACTTC. Translating gives CASRPELAADGEQYF.

This clone was picked up a small number of times. The CDR3 DNA is TGTGCCAGCAGTGTGGTGGGCATAGACTACGAGCAGTACTTC. It specifies CASSVVGIDYEQYF. This sequence joins TRBV2 and TRBJ2-7; D ambiguous. CDR1 is SNHLY, CDR2 FYNNEI, per germline. The CDR3 has 14 residues. Trimming cost V 4 bases and J 3 bases, with 13 bases left between them.

The rearrangement uses TRBV11-3 and TRBJ2-4, with no clear D. This CDR3 spans 15 amino acids. V lost 0 bases and J lost 9, with 15 bases in between. The germline V gene has CDR1 SGHNT and CDR2 YENEEA. CDR3 DNA sequence: TGTGCCAGCAGCTTAGATTCGGCCGATCGAAGCATTCAGTACTTC. Its protein is CASSLDSADRSIQYF.

The chain uses TRBV6-5 and TRBJ1-5, with D unclear. The V end was cut by 7 bases, the J end by 0 bases, with 13 bases between. The germline CDR1 and CDR2 sequences are MNHEY and SVGAGI. CDR3 length equals 15 residues. CDR3 in DNA: TGTGCCAGCACATCAATAGGAAATAGCAATCAGCCCCAGCATTTT. It is translated as CASTSIGNSNQPQHF.

The chain has TRBV9 and TRBJ2-3, with TRBD1 matching over 9 bases. Trimming removed 0 bases from V and 4 bases from J; junction bases left unmatched: 6. This CDR3 comprises 16 residues. In germline, CDR1 is SGDLS, CDR2 YYNGEE. This CDR3 reads CASSVGWTGVADTQYF. The CDR3 DNA reads TGTGCCAGCAGCGTAGGGTGGACAGGGGTCGCAGATACGCAGTATTTT.